This T cell receptor (beta chain) emerged from a study of preoperative IRX-2 immunotherapy in early breast cancer. With 6 bases removed from V and 0 bases from J, the gap between germline ends came to 11 bases. The CDR3 consists of 14 residues. Germline CDR1 is MNHGY and CDR2 is SAAAGT. Stated treatment: preoperative locoregional IRX-2 cytokine immunotherapy. Repertoires were generated with immunoSEQ multiplex PCR, while TCRdb's copy carries only in-frame clones and drops some. In the table there are some 42,000 clones, roughly 82% of which are singletons. The receptor comes from a human donor with breast cancer. The genes are TRBV6-8 and TRBJ1-1; D uncertain. Here the sequenced sample was lymph node tissue, taken after IRX-2 immunotherapy. CDR3 DNA sequence: TGTGCCAGCAGCCGAGGACGGCTGAACACTGAAGCTTTCTTT. As protein: CASSRGRLNTEAFF.